These 22 T cell receptor beta chains share one sample of origin, sequenced in a study of CD8 T cells in Susac syndrome. Reverse transcription used roughly 0.5 to 1 ug RNA and random hexamers. TCRdb itself ran the immunoSEQ multiplex PCR reads through MiXCR, one entry per CDR3 protein. This table holds some 100,000 distinct CDR3 sequences, about 95% found once. Sequenced material: CD8+ T cells from PBMCs. The source is a human donor with Susac syndrome.

This chain links TRBV29-1 with TRBJ2-1; 9 nucleotides line up with TRBD2. The J segment lost 3 bases and the V segment lost 2 bases, leaving 8 bases of the junction unmatched. The CDR3 loop spans 16 amino acids. CDR1 is SQVTM, CDR2 ANQGSEA, per germline. CDR3 in amino acids: CSVETGGRARYNEQFF. In DNA form, the CDR3 reads TGCAGCGTTGAAACGGGCGGGAGGGCCCGCTACAATGAGCAGTTCTTC.

The chain uses TRBV11-2 and TRBJ2-3, with 8 bases identical to TRBD2. In germline, CDR1 is SGHAT, CDR2 FQNNGV. The junction had 17 bases not matched to a gene; V was cut back by 5 bases and J by 1 base. This CDR3 comprises 19 residues. CDR3 sequence reads: CASSRTGTRSRARTDTQYF. The CDR3 coding sequence is TGTGCCAGCAGCCGAACCGGGACTAGGAGTAGGGCACGCACAGATACGCAGTATTTT.

This sequence joins TRBV29-1 and TRBJ2-1; 12 nucleotides match TRBD2. In germline, CDR1 is SQVTM, CDR2 ANQGSEA. J gave up 6 bases and V 4 bases, and 7 bases lay outside the gene matches. The CDR3 is made up of 15 amino acids. The CDR3 region is CSVVLSSGRANEQFF. The CDR3 bases are TGCAGCGTTGTTTTGTCTAGCGGGAGGGCCAATGAGCAGTTCTTC.

V usage is TRBV9 and J usage is TRBJ2-7, with a possible D match to TRBD2 (5 bases). The CDR3 extends over 15 amino acids. Trimming left V 4 bases short and J 9 bases short, with 23 bases between. Germline values: CDR1 SGDLS, CDR2 YYNGEE. CDR3 DNA sequence: TGTGCCAGCAGCCGAGGGCAGTACGGGAATTCGGGGCAGTACTTC. Translated, it gives CASSRGQYGNSGQYF.

The rearrangement links TRBV20-1 to TRBJ2-7, with D possibly matching TRBD1 (6 bases). The CDR3 totals 15 residues. Trimming removed 5 bases from V and 0 bases from J, with 17 bases in between. Germline V gene lookup returns CDR1 DFQATT and CDR2 SNEGSKA (reference sequence). As DNA, the CDR3 is TGCAGTGCTTACGACGGACAGATCTCCTCCTACGAGCAGTACTTC. The encoded protein is CSAYDGQISSYEQYF.

The rearrangement links TRBV24-1 to TRBJ2-7; maybe TRBD2 (6 bases). The germline CDR1 and CDR2 sequences are KGHDR and SFDVKD. The V end lost 7 bases, the J end lost 3 bases, and 18 bases lay between the germline ends. The CDR3 totals 15 residues. In DNA form, the CDR3 reads TGTGCCACCAGCCTCGGGCCAGGGAGGAACTACGAGCAGTACTTC. Translation: CATSLGPGRNYEQYF.

This sequence joins TRBV11-2 and TRBJ2-1; 7 bases match TRBD2. Germline V CDR1 and CDR2: SGHAT, FQNNGV. V lost 2 bases, J lost 3 bases, and 4 bases stayed unmatched. This CDR3 is 15 amino acids long. CDR3 sequence reads: CASSLLGGGYNEQFF. CDR3 DNA sequence: TGTGCCAGCAGCTTATTGGGGGGGGGCTACAATGAGCAGTTCTTC.

The CDR3 DNA is TGTGCCAGCAGTTCTCAGGGGGCCGGCAATCAGCCCCAGCATTTT. Residues: CASSSQGAGNQPQHF. V is TRBV28 and J is TRBJ1-5, with 8 bases that match TRBD1. CDR1 is MDHEN and CDR2 is SYDVKM in the germline V gene. There are 15 residues in the CDR3. V lost 4 bases and J lost 2; bases outside the gene matches: 4.

This chain connects TRBV20-1 to TRBJ2-6, with a tentative D call TRBD2 (5 bases). The germline CDR1 and CDR2 sequences are DFQATT and SNEGSKA (reference sequence). CDR3 length equals 14 residues. The V end lost 4 bases, the J end lost 1 base, and 8 bases lay between the germline ends. The CDR3 nucleotides are TGCAGTGCTACCCTAGCTTCTGGGGCCAACGTCCTGACTTTC. Protein: CSATLASGANVLTF.

The chain recombines TRBV20-1 with TRBJ2-7, with TRBD1 identical over 8 bases. With V trimmed by 7 bases and J by 7 bases, 12 bases remained unmatched. The germline V gene encodes CDR1 DFQATT and CDR2 SNEGSKA (reference sequence). CDR3 length equals 13 residues. The CDR3 bases are TGCAGTGGCCCGACAGGGGCCCAAGAGGAGCAGTACTTC. Translating it yields CSGPTGAQEEQYF.

The chain uses TRBV6-2 or TRBV6-3 and TRBJ2-1; D is uncertain. The CDR3 consists of 13 residues. Germline values: CDR1 MNHEY, CDR2 SVGEGT. V was clipped by 5 bases and J by 0 bases, with 5 bases between them. Written as DNA, the CDR3 is TGTGCCAGCAGTGGAGACTCCTACAATGAGCAGTTCTTC. It translates to CASSGDSYNEQFF.

This sequence joins TRBV3-1 and TRBJ2-1; D gene ambiguous. Germline values: CDR1 LGHDT, CDR2 YNNKEL (reference sequence). The germline V and J ends were trimmed by 2 bases and 3 bases, with 14 bases remaining between them. This CDR3 comprises 16 residues. The CDR3 DNA is TGTGCCAGCAGCCAAAATAGGGCCAACCTCTACAATGAGCAGTTCTTC. This encodes CASSQNRANLYNEQFF.

The chain is built from TRBV20-1 and TRBJ1-2; 8 nucleotides line up with TRBD1. V shed 6 bases, J shed 5 bases, and the junction held 11 bases outside the gene matches. The CDR3 is 14 residues long. Germline values: CDR1 DFQATT, CDR2 SNEGSKA (reference sequence). The DNA for the CDR3 is TGCAGTGCCGTGGACAGGGAAAGGGGGTATGGCTACACCTTC. Protein: CSAVDRERGYGYTF.

V gene TRBV20-1 combines with J gene TRBJ1-4; D call uncertain. Germline CDR1 DFQATT, CDR2 SNEGSKA (reference sequence). The germline V and J ends were trimmed by 1 base and 7 bases, with 19 bases remaining between them. CDR3 length: 16 amino acids. The CDR3 loop is CSARVGSSAGREKLFF. CDR3 in DNA: TGCAGTGCTAGAGTGGGGTCCTCGGCCGGCCGTGAAAAACTGTTTTTT.

The chain combines TRBV27 with TRBJ2-1, with no clear D. CDR3 length: 14 amino acids. V shed 6 bases and J shed 6 bases, with 15 bases lying between them. Germline V gives CDR1 MNHEY, CDR2 SMNVEV (reference sequence). CDR3 protein: CASSPTPDGNEQFF. Here the CDR3 DNA reads TGTGCCAGCAGCCCTACCCCGGATGGCAATGAGCAGTTCTTC.

CDR3 nucleotide sequence: TGTGCCAGCTCACCCTCAGTGAACACTGAAGCTTTCTTT. Translated, it gives CASSPSVNTEAFF. The V and J genes are TRBV18 and TRBJ1-1; no definite D call. With 3 bases removed from V and 0 bases from J, the gap between germline ends came to 5 bases. The CDR3 has 13 residues. Per germline, CDR1 KGHSH and CDR2 LQKENI.

The chain is built from TRBV29-1 and TRBJ1-2; D is unresolved. CDR3 length equals 10 residues. The germline gives CDR1 SQVTM, CDR2 ANQGSEA. V was shortened by 0 bases and J by 8 bases, with 4 bases between the two germline ends. CDR3 sequence (DNA): TGCAGCGTTGAAGAGGGCGGCTACACCTTC. Translating gives CSVEEGGYTF.

The chain employs TRBV5-4 and TRBJ2-5; 12 positions agree with TRBD1. Germline V gives CDR1 SGHNT, CDR2 YYREEE (reference sequence). CDR3 size: 16 residues. V was pared by 7 bases and J by 3 bases, with 10 bases of the junction left unmatched. The CDR3 bases are TGTGCCAGCTATACCTACGGGACAGGGGGCGAAGAGACCCAGTACTTC. It encodes CASYTYGTGGEETQYF.

The chain combines TRBV3-1 with TRBJ2-7; maybe TRBD2 (6 bases). Germline V gene sequence: CDR1 LGHDT, CDR2 YNNKEL (reference sequence). Trimming took 0 bases from V and 0 from J, leaving 21 bases between them. The CDR3 covers 19 residues. The CDR3 is CASSQDLVGNTDYSYEQYF. In nucleotides, the CDR3 is TGTGCCAGCAGCCAAGATTTAGTAGGTAACACGGACTACTCCTACGAGCAGTACTTC.

V gene TRBV5-1 combines with J gene TRBJ1-1, with unresolved D. This CDR3 is 13 amino acids long. The V gene lost 1 base and the J gene lost 7 bases, with 11 bases spanning the gap. Germline CDR1 and CDR2: SGHRS and YFSETQ. Written as DNA, the CDR3 is TGCGCCAGCAGCTTGAGTGGGGAGAATGAAGCTTTCTTT. Amino acids: CASSLSGENEAFF.

The chain is built from TRBV7-9 and TRBJ1-2; weak D call: TRBD1 (5 bases). V shed 10 bases and J shed 4 bases, with 13 bases lying between them. Germline CDR1 reads SEHNR; CDR2 reads FQNEAQ (reference sequence). The CDR3 runs to 12 residues. In DNA, the CDR3 is TGTGCCACCTCCGACAGAGGCTATGGCTACACCTTC. Its protein product is CATSDRGYGYTF. Looking up the rest from reference TRBV7-9 and TRBJ1-2 gives the full variable domain: DTGVSQNPRHKITKRGQNVTFRCDPISEHNRLYWYRQTLGQGPEFLTYFQNEAQLEKSRLLSDRFSAERPKGSFSTLEIQRTEQGDSAMYLCATSDRGYGYTFGSGTRLTVV.

The rearrangement joins TRBV27 to TRBJ2-7, with TRBD2 matching over 7 bases. This CDR3 has 12 amino acids. Looked up from germline, CDR1 is MNHEY and CDR2 is SMNVEV (reference sequence). Losses at the gene ends were 5 bases for V and 4 bases for J; bases not matched to a gene: 2. The CDR3 is CASSGGSYEQYF. CDR3 in DNA: TGTGCCAGCAGTGGCGGGAGTTACGAGCAGTACTTC.